The 25 T cell receptor beta chains presented below share a single source sample, sequenced in a study of Graves' ophthalmopathy and Graves' hyperthyroidism (dated by TCRdb to between 2017 and 2018). Instrument on record: Illumina HiSeq 2000. TCR beta CDR3 regions were amplified from RNA transcripts for repertoire sequencing. The first round was an RT-PCR using HTBI primers with the Qiagen OneStep RT-PCR kit, and this first round was followed by a second-round multiplex PCR, then size selection and purification. TCRdb handled the public reads itself, with Q25 trimming in fastp and clone calling in MiXCR, and kept productive beta chains. Each CDR3 protein gets just one entry, which takes the most common genes and DNA from the rows behind it. Recorded for this sample are hundreds of thousands of distinct CDR3 sequences; about 46% of them occurred a single time. Jointly, the top ten make up roughly half of the sample.

Material: peripheral blood. The receptor source for this set is an adult man with Graves' ophthalmopathy.

V and J are TRBV19 and TRBJ1-4; 9 bases match TRBD1. The V and J ends lost 9 bases and 8 bases, in that order; junction bases with no gene match: 10. CDR1 is LNHDA and CDR2 is SQIVND in the germline V gene (reference sequence). The CDR3 has 14 residues. The CDR3 DNA follows: TGTGCCAGCAGGTCCGGGACAGGGTGGGAAAAACTGTTTTTT. As protein: CASRSGTGWEKLFF.

V is TRBV20-1 and J is TRBJ2-1, with TRBD2 matching over 11 bases. Germline values: CDR1 DFQATT, CDR2 SNEGSKA (reference sequence). The junction had 7 bases not matched to a gene; V was cut back by 5 bases and J by 4 bases. The CDR3 has 15 residues. CDR3 DNA sequence: TGCAGTGCTTGCTCGGGACTAGCGGCTTACAATGAGCAGTTCTTC. This codes for CSACSGLAAYNEQFF.

V and J are TRBV18 and TRBJ1-2; D is ambiguous. Germline V gives CDR1 KGHSH, CDR2 LQKENI. The CDR3 loop spans 13 amino acids. V was cut by 4 bases and J by 2 bases, with 8 bases left in between. The CDR3 sequence is CASSRQINYGYTF. CDR3 coding DNA: TGTGCCAGCTCACGTCAGATCAACTATGGCTACACCTTC.

The chain is built from TRBV10-3 and TRBJ2-7; the D gene could be TRBD1 or TRBD2 (5 bases each). Matching the DNA end better, TRBJ2-5 makes the J call doubtful. The CDR3 contains 13 residues. Germline V CDR1 and CDR2: ENHRY, SYGVKD. The CDR3 bases are TGTGCCATCAGTGACCGGGGCTGGGAGACCCAGTACTTC. This gives the protein CAISDRGWETQYF.

This clonotype has a count of ten or more. The chain recombines TRBV7-9 with TRBJ1-1, with no clear D. The CDR3 consists of 12 residues. Germline V gene lookup returns CDR1 SEHNR and CDR2 FQNEAQ (reference sequence). V was shortened by 4 bases and J by 1 base, with 4 bases between the two germline ends. CDR3 DNA: TGTGCCAGCAGCTGGACGAACACTGAAGCTTTCTTT. Its protein product is CASSWTNTEAFF.

V usage is TRBV7-8 and J usage is TRBJ2-3; 7 nucleotides line up with TRBD1. The CDR3 consists of 15 residues. Losses at the gene ends were 1 base for V and 4 bases for J; bases not matched to a gene: 5. The germline gives CDR1 SGHVS, CDR2 FQNEAQ. Written as DNA, the CDR3 is TGTGCCAGCAGCTTAGGACAGGGAGAGGCAGATACGCAGTATTTT. Its translation is CASSLGQGEADTQYF.

The V and J genes are TRBV7-6 and TRBJ2-2; TRBD1 aligns across 12 bases. Losses at the gene ends were 5 bases for V and 4 bases for J; bases not matched to a gene: 8. CDR3 length: 17 amino acids. Looked up from germline, CDR1 is SGHVS and CDR2 is FNYEAQ. This CDR3 reads CASSTGQGARGTGELFF. The CDR3 DNA reads as TGTGCCAGCAGCACGGGACAGGGGGCGCGGGGCACCGGGGAGCTGTTTTTT.

The sample holds many counts of this clonotype. The chain links TRBV29-1 to TRBJ1-4; TRBD1 matches at 7 bases. The CDR3 runs 13 residues. Germline values: CDR1 SQVTM, CDR2 ANQGSEA. V dropped 6 bases and J dropped 7; count of bases not matched to a gene: 8. The DNA of the CDR3 is TGCAGCGTGACAGGGAGGGATAGTGAAAAACTGTTTTTT. Protein: CSVTGRDSEKLFF.

This chain connects TRBV2 to TRBJ1-2; no clear D gene. The germline V gene encodes CDR1 SNHLY and CDR2 FYNNEI. The CDR3 covers 13 residues. Between the trimmed V and J ends, which lost 5 bases and 0 bases, there was a span of 7 bases. The CDR3 DNA follows: TGTGCCAGCAGTTTCTCAGCTAACTATGGCTACACCTTC. Encoded protein: CASSFSANYGYTF.

Points on this clonotype: This may stem from a read error, because a much larger clone lies one nucleotide away. This chain joins TRBV10-3 and TRBJ1-2; possibly TRBD1 for D (6 bases). This CDR3 contains 15 residues. The germline V gene encodes CDR1 ENHRY and CDR2 SYGVKD. CDR3 residues: CAISGRTEANYGYAF. CDR3 coding DNA: TGTGCCATCAGTGGGAGGACAGAGGCTAACTATGGCTACGCCTTC.

This clonotype was observed once. This sequence joins TRBV3-1 and TRBJ1-2; TRBD1 aligns across 8 bases. Germline assignment: CDR1 LGHDT and CDR2 YNNKEL (reference sequence). This CDR3 is built from 13 residues. Trimming cost V 4 bases and J 8 bases; bases outside gene matches: 6. CDR3 region: CASSPATGEGYTF. Written as DNA, the CDR3 is TGTGCCAGCAGCCCCGCGACAGGGGAAGGCTACACCTTC.

The chain employs TRBV7-9 and TRBJ2-3; D not certain. This CDR3 comprises 15 residues. CDR1 and CDR2 (germline): SEHNR, FQNEAQ (reference sequence). The ends were cut back, 2 bases at V and 3 bases at J, with 12 bases in the middle. The CDR3 sequence is CASSLTPVETDTQYF. The DNA of the CDR3 is TGTGCCAGCAGCTTAACCCCGGTCGAAACAGATACGCAGTATTTT.

This clonotype was picked up a small number of times. The genes are TRBV7-2 and TRBJ2-7, with TRBD1 matching over 7 bases. This CDR3 is 17 amino acids long. Trimming at V came to 1 base and at J to 3 bases, leaving 12 bases not matched to a gene. From germline, CDR1 is SGHTA and CDR2 FQGNSA. CDR3 in amino acids: CASSLVPMWGTDYEQYF. In DNA, the CDR3 is TGTGCCAGCAGCTTAGTCCCAATGTGGGGGACAGACTACGAGCAGTACTTC.

Many counts were recorded for this clonotype. The chain joins TRBV29-1 to TRBJ1-1, with a possible D match to TRBD1 (5 bases). V shed 4 bases and J shed 3 bases, with 12 bases lying between them. Germline V CDR1 and CDR2: SQVTM, ANQGSEA. CDR3 length: 13 residues. Written as DNA, the CDR3 is TGCAGCGTTGTCAGTCTGGGGGACACTGAAGCTTTCTTT. This translates into CSVVSLGDTEAFF.

This clonotype was counted only a few times. The CDR3 bases are TGCAGTGCTAGTGTCGGTAAACAGGGACATAATTCACCCCTCCACTTT. It is translated as CSASVGKQGHNSPLHF. The V call is TRBV20-1, the J call TRBJ1-6, with D possibly TRBD1 on 6 matching bases. With 3 bases removed from V and 5 bases from J, the gap between germline ends came to 17 bases. The CDR3 contains 16 residues. Germline V gene lookup returns CDR1 DFQATT and CDR2 SNEGSKA (reference sequence).

This rearrangement joins TRBV7-8 to TRBJ1-1; the match to TRBD1 covers 7 bases. CDR1 and CDR2 from the germline V gene are SGHVS and FQNEAQ. Trimming took 1 base from V and 0 from J; bases not matched to a gene: 2. CDR3 size: 15 residues. The CDR3 loop is CASSLDGQVNTEAFF. The CDR3 DNA reads as TGTGCCAGCAGCTTAGACGGACAGGTGAACACTGAAGCTTTCTTT.

The chain joins TRBV28 to TRBJ2-7; D uncertain. The J call is doubtful: the DNA matches TRBJ2-5 better. From germline, CDR1 is MDHEN and CDR2 SYDVKM. The CDR3 runs 14 residues. The CDR3 reads CASSSLLTTETQYF. The CDR3, as DNA: TGTGCCAGCAGCTCTCTTCTCACCACAGAGACCCAGTACTTC.

This clonotype occurred many times. This chain links TRBV10-3 with TRBJ1-2; 7 bases are shared with TRBD1. Germline V lookup: CDR1 ENHRY, CDR2 SYGVKD. V shed 5 bases and J 8 bases; nucleotides not matched to a gene: 5. CDR3 length: 12 residues. CDR3 loop: CAISPDRDGYTF. Written as DNA, the CDR3 is TGTGCCATCAGTCCCGACAGGGACGGCTACACCTTC.

The chain links TRBV20-1 to TRBJ1-2, with D unclear. V was shortened by 1 base and J by 0 bases, with 12 bases between the two germline ends. Germline CDR1 is DFQATT and CDR2 is SNEGSKA (reference sequence). This CDR3 has 15 amino acids. The CDR3 DNA follows: TGCAGTGCTAGAGGGGCCTACCCCTCTAACTATGGCTACACCTTC. Its translation: CSARGAYPSNYGYTF.

The CDR3 region has the DNA TGTGCCATCCAAGACAGTAGCTACGAGCAGTACTTC. Translation: CAIQDSSYEQYF. This chain connects TRBV24-1 to TRBJ2-7; D is possibly TRBD1 (5 bases). CDR1 is KGHDR, CDR2 SFDVKD, per germline. Between the trimmed V and J ends, which lost 11 bases and 3 bases, there was a span of 13 bases. CDR3 size: 12 residues.

The rearrangement links TRBV9 to TRBJ2-7; 7 nucleotides agree with TRBD2. The CDR3 consists of 14 residues. Germline CDR1 SGDLS, CDR2 YYNGEE. Trimming took 6 bases from V and 5 from J; bases not matched to a gene: 11. CDR3 nucleotide sequence: TGTGCCAGCACCTCGGGACCCCGGGAGGACGAGCAGTACTTC. Translation gives CASTSGPREDEQYF.

The rearrangement links TRBV5-1 to TRBJ1-2, with 9 bases lining up with TRBD1. Looked up from germline, CDR1 is SGHRS and CDR2 is YFSETQ. The CDR3 covers 16 residues. J gave up 5 bases and V 3 bases, and 11 bases lay outside the gene matches. The CDR3 nucleotides are TGCGCCAGCAGCTCCGGGACAGGGACTTTCTCGTATGGCTACACCTTC. Amino acid sequence: CASSSGTGTFSYGYTF.

The table lists this clonotype with a few counts. This chain uses TRBV4-1 with TRBJ1-5, with a tentative D call TRBD1 (6 bases). Germline lookup yields CDR1 MGHRA and CDR2 YSYEKL. The CDR3 totals 14 residues. Trimming removed 0 bases at V and 5 bases at J, with 8 bases between. CDR3: CASSQDRTDQPQHF. The DNA for the CDR3 is TGCGCCAGCAGCCAAGATCGGACAGATCAGCCCCAGCATTTT.

The J gene is TRBJ1-2, the V gene TRBV10-2; D gene ambiguous. Germline CDR1 and CDR2: WSHSY and SAAADI. V lost 0 bases and J lost 14, with 13 bases in between. The CDR3 covers 12 residues. CDR3 loop: CASSESEALVTF. CDR3 DNA sequence: TGCGCCAGCAGTGAGTCGGAGGCCCTCGTAACCTTC.

V and J are TRBV7-6 and TRBJ2-7; TRBD2 might be the D (6 bases). The ends were cut back, 5 bases at V and 4 bases at J, with 24 bases in the middle. This CDR3 spans 17 amino acids. In germline, CDR1 is SGHVS, CDR2 FNYEAQ. CDR3 coding DNA: TGTGCCAGCAGCCCACACCTTAGCGGAAATGAAGTTTACGAGCAGTACTTC. Amino acids: CASSPHLSGNEVYEQYF.